This T cell receptor (beta chain) was recovered during a study of regulatory T cells in long-lasting Graves disease. Trimming stripped 0 bases from V and 2 bases from J, with 11 bases between. Per the germline V gene, CDR1 is SGDLS and CDR2 is YYNGEE. The CDR3 totals 15 residues. The sample's time point: newly diagnosed GD, antithyroid drugs for less than 3 months. Making the TCR library involved RNA that had been extracted from PBMCs. Tubes containing EDTA received approximately 8.7 milliliters of drawn peripheral blood. To make TCR beta libraries, researchers used iRepertoire HTBI primers and Arm-PCR of CDR3 regions. Using its own MiXCR run on the multiplex PCR reads, TCRdb lists one record per CDR3 protein. In the table there are under 800,000 distinct CDR3 sequences, roughly 15% of which are singletons. The sample was also reused in another study, on T cells in Graves' hyperthyroidism and ophthalmopathy. As that study records: The diagnoses drew upon clinical symptoms, serum thyroxine and TRAb, thyroid ultrasound and orbital computed tomography. With the HTBI primer set, the TCR CDR3 went through a first round of RT-PCR.

This TCR came from a woman between 25 and 40 years old with Graves disease. Here the sequenced sample was peripheral blood mononuclear cells (PBMCs), taken at new diagnosis, from a patient treated with antithyroid drugs. The gene calls are TRBV9 and TRBJ1-2; D is unresolved. CDR3 in amino acids: CASSVDTGSNYGYTF. In nucleotides, the CDR3 is TGTGCCAGCAGCGTAGATACGGGGTCCAACTATGGCTACACCTTC.